This T cell receptor beta chain was sequenced in a study of T cells in Graves' hyperthyroidism and ophthalmopathy. Findings and limits, study-wide: Most expanded thyroid clonotypes above 0.001 recurred in blood.

This clonotype was found a few times. Its antigen is still unknown. The V gene end was trimmed by 3 bases and the J gene end by 3 bases; junction bases not matched to a gene: 11. Germline CDR1 is MNHEY and CDR2 is SMNVEV (reference sequence). The CDR3 sequence is 16 residues long. Template material for amplifying TCR beta CDR3 regions consisted of RNA transcripts. A set of HTBI primers served as the primers for a first-round RT-PCR of the TCR CDR3. TCRdb recomputed calls from the multiplex PCR reads with MiXCR, one row per CDR3 protein. The repertoire holds roughly 400,000 distinct CDR3 sequences, with 20% to 25% as singletons. Over 18 months, lack of ophthalmopathy progression marked Graves' hyperthyroidism as stable. Hyperthyroidism patients were newly diagnosed, had disease duration under 2 months, and were aged 18 to 65 years. Fresh peripheral blood, roughly 10 ml of it, supplied the PBMCs.

The sample was blood. The origin of this receptor is a man aged 45-65 years with Graves' hyperthyroidism. The chain joins TRBV27 to TRBJ2-7; TRBD1 matches 7 bases. The CDR3 sequence is CASSFQLTGILYEQYF. CDR3 nucleotides: TGTGCCAGCAGTTTCCAGTTGACAGGGATCCTCTACGAGCAGTACTTC.